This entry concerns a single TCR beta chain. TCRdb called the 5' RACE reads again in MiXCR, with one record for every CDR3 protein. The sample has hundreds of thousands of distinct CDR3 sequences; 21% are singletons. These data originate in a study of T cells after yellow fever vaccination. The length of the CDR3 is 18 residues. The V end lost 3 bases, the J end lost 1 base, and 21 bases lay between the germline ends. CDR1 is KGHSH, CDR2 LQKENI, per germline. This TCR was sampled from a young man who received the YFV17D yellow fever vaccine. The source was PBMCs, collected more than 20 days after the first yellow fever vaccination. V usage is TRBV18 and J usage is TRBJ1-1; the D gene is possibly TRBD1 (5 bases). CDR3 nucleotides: TGTGCCAGCTCACCTCCAAACCCGGGACGGAGTACGAACACTGAAGCTTTCTTT. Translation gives CASSPPNPGRSTNTEAFF.